Listed below are T cell receptor beta chains from one sample, sequenced in a study of identical twins. TCRdb independently ran MiXCR on the 5' RACE reads; one entry per CDR3 protein. The sample includes around 250,000 distinct CDR3 sequences, more than 9.5% of them seen just once. The data were also submitted as part of a second study, on yellow fever vaccine responses in identical twins.

Sequenced input: memory (CD45RO+) T cells sorted from blood. All receptors derive from a woman under 30 in good health. CDR3s include the opening cysteine and the closing phenylalanine or tryptophan. Fields, in order: J gene, V gene, CDR3 protein.

TRBJ2-7,TRBV27,CASSTGTGRLSYEQYF
TRBJ2-1,TRBV10-3,CAIGQGAGGKYNEQFF
TRBJ2-7,TRBV20-1,CSASVGLAGDQFYEQYF
TRBJ1-5,TRBV20-1,CSAREAILSNQPQHF
TRBJ1-6,TRBV15,CATRSFPGGYNSPLHF
TRBJ1-5,TRBV15,CATSVDRLGNQPQHF
TRBJ1-4,TRBV5-1,CASSLGEGLGEKLFF
TRBJ2-6,TRBV2,CASSLGAGAGANVLTF
TRBJ2-7,TRBV5-1,CASSLDLTTSGRWHEQYF
TRBJ2-7,TRBV28,CATAKPPGVVEQYF
TRBJ1-1,TRBV9,CASSGQGATEAFF
TRBJ2-3,TRBV7-8,CASSAVGVSDTQYF
TRBJ1-1,TRBV7-8,CASSLTELNTEAFF
TRBJ2-3,TRBV7-2,CASSLQGSHTDTQYF
TRBJ2-7,TRBV18,CASSPSGTSGTYSYEQYF
TRBJ2-7,TRBV7-8,CASSRDSIPVEQYF
TRBJ1-6,TRBV28,CASSLVGSNNSPLHF
TRBJ1-5,TRBV10-3,CAIRDRRLSELNQPQHF
TRBJ2-1,TRBV5-1,CASSLAGTGGNEQFF
TRBJ2-2,TRBV28,CASRSLGGRNTGELFF
TRBJ2-7,TRBV20-1,CSAPKESYEQYF
TRBJ2-2,TRBV2,CASKTIRGGAGTGELFF